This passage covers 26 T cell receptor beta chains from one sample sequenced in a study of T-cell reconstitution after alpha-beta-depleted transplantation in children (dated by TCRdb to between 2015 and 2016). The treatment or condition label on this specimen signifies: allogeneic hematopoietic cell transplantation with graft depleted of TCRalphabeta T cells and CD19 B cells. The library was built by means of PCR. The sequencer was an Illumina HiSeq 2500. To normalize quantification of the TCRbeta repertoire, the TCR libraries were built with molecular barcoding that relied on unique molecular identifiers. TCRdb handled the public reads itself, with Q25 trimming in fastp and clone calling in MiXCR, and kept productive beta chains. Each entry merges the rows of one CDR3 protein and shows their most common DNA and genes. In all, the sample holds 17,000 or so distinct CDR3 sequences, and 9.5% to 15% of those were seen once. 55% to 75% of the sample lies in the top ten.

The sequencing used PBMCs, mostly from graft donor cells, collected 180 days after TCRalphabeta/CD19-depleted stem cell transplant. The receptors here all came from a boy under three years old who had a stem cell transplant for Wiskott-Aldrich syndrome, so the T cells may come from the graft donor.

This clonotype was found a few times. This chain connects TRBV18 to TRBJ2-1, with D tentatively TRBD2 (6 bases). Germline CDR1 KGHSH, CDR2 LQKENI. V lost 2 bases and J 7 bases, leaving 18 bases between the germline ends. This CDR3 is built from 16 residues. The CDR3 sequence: CASSPYPAGLINEQFF. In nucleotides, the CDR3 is TGTGCCAGCTCACCATATCCAGCGGGCTTAATTAATGAGCAGTTCTTC.

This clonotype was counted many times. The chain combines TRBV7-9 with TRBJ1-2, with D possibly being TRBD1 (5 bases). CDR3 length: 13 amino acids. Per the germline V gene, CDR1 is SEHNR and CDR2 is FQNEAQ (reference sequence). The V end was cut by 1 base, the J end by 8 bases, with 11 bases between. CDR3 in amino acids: CASSLVGGLGYTF. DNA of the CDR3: TGTGCCAGCAGCTTAGTCGGGGGTCTGGGCTACACCTTC.

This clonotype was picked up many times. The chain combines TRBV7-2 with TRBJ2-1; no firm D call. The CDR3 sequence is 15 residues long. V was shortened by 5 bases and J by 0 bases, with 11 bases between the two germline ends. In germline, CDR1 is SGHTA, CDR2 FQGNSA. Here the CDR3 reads CASSPGSASYNEQFF. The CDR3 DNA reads TGTGCCAGCAGCCCTGGCAGTGCCTCCTACAATGAGCAGTTCTTC.

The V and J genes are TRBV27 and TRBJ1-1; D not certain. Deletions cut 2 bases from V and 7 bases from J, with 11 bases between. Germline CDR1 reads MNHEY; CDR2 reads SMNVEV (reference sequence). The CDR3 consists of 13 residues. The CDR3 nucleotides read TGTGCCAGCAGTTTAAGGGTTTTGGATGAAGCTTTCTTT. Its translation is CASSLRVLDEAFF.

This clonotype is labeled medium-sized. The CDR3 here is CASSLDTDTQYF. Written as DNA, the CDR3 is TGTGCCAGCTCACTTGACACAGATACGCAGTATTTT. The V call is TRBV18, the J call TRBJ2-3; D is uncertain. Germline CDR1 and CDR2: KGHSH and LQKENI. The V gene lost 4 bases and the J gene lost 2 bases, with 4 bases spanning the gap. This CDR3 region has 12 residues.

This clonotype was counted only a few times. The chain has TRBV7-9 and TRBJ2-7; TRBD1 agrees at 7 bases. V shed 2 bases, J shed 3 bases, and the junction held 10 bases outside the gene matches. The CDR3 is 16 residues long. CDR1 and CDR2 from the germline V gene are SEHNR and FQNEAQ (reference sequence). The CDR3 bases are TGTGCCAGCAGCTTAAGGTTCCGGGACAGAAACTACGAGCAGTACTTC. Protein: CASSLRFRDRNYEQYF.

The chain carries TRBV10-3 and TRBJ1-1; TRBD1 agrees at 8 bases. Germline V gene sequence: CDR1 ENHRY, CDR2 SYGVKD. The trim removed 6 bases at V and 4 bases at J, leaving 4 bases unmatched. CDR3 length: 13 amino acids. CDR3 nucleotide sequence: TGTGCCATCAGCAATACAGGGGGCACTGAAGCTTTCTTT. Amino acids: CAISNTGGTEAFF.

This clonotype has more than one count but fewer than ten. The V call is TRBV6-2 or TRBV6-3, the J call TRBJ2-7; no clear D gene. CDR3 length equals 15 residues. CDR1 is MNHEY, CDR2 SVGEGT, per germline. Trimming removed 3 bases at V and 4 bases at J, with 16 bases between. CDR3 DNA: TGTGCCAGCAGTTATTCAAGGGCCCTCAATTACGAGCAGTACTTC. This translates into CASSYSRALNYEQYF.

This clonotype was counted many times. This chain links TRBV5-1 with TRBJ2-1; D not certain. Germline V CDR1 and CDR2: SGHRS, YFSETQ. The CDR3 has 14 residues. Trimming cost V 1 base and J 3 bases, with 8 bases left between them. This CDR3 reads CASSLTPDYNEQFF. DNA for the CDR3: TGCGCCAGCAGCTTGACGCCCGACTACAATGAGCAGTTCTTC.

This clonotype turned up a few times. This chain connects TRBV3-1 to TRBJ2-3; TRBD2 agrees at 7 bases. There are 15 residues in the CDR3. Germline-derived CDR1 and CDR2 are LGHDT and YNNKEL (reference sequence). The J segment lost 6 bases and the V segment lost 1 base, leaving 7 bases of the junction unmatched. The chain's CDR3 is CASSQVGRESDTQYF. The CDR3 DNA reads TGTGCCAGCAGCCAAGTAGGGCGGGAGAGCGATACGCAGTATTTT.

CDR3 region: CASSLGPTEAFF. DNA of the CDR3: TGTGCCAGCAGCTTGGGACCGACAGAAGCTTTCTTT. V gene TRBV7-9 combines with J gene TRBJ1-1, with a tentative D call TRBD1 (5 bases). V was pared by 3 bases and J by 8 bases, with 10 bases between. This CDR3 spans 12 amino acids. Germline loops: CDR1 SEHNR, CDR2 FQNEAQ (reference sequence).

CDR3 protein: CASSEATGGYTF. As DNA, the CDR3 is TGTGCCAGTAGTGAGGCGACGGGCGGCTACACCTTC. J is TRBJ1-2 and V is TRBV19; D gene uncertain. This CDR3 is built from 12 residues. Germline V CDR1 and CDR2: LNHDA, SQIVND (reference sequence). Trimming took 5 bases from V and 8 from J, leaving 12 bases between them.

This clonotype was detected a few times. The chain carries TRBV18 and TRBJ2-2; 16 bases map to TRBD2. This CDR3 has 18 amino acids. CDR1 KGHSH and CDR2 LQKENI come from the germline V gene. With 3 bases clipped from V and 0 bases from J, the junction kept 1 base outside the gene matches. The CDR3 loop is CASSPGLAGGTNTGELFF. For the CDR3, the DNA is TGTGCCAGCTCACCGGGACTAGCGGGAGGGACGAACACCGGGGAGCTGTTTTTT.

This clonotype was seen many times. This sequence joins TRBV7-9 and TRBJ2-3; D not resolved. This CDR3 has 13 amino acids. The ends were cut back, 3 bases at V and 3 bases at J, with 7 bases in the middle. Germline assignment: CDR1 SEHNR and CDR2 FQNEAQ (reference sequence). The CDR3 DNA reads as TGTGCCAGCAGCTTGTCACCTACAGATACGCAGTATTTT. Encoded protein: CASSLSPTDTQYF.

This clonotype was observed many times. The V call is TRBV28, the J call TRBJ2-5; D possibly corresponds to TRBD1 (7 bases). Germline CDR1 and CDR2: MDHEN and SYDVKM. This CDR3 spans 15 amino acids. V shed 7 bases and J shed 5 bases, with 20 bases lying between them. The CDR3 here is CASIEARGVGETQYF. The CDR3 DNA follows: TGTGCCAGCATTGAAGCCAGGGGGGTCGGGGAGACCCAGTACTTC.

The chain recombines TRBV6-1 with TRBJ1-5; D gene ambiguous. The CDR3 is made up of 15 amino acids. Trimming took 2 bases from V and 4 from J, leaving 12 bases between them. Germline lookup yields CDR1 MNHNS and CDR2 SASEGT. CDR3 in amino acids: CASSESRVRNQPQHF. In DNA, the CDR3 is TGTGCCAGCAGTGAATCAAGGGTGAGGAATCAGCCCCAGCATTTT.

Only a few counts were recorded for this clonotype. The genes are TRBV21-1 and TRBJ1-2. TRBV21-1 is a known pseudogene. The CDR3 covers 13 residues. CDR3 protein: CASSKLFGGGYTF. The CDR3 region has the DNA TGTGCCAGCAGCAAATTATTCGGAGGCGGCTACACCTTC.

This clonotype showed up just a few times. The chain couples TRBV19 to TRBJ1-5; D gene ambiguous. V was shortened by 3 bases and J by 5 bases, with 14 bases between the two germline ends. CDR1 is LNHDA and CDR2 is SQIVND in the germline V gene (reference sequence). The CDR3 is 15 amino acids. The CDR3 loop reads CASSIAGSGYQPQHF. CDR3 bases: TGTGCCAGTAGTATCGCGGGTAGCGGGTATCAGCCCCAGCATTTT.

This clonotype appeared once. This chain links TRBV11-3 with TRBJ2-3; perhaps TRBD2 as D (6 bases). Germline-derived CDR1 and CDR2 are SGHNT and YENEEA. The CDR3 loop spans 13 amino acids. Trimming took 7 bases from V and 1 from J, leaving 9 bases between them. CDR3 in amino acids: CASIGRCTDTQYF. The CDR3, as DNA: TGTGCCAGCATCGGGAGATGCACAGATACGCAGTATTTT.

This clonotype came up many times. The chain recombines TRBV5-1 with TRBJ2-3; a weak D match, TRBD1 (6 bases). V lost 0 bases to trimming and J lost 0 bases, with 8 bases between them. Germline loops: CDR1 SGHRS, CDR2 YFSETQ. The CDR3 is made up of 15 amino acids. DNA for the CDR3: TGCGCCAGCAGCTTGGAAGGGGGAAGCACAGATACGCAGTATTTT. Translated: CASSLEGGSTDTQYF.

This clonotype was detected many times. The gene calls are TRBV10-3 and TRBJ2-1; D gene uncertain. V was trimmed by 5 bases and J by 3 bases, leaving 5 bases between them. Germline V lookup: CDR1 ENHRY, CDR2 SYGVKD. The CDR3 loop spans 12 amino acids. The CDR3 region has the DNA TGTGCCATCAGTACGTACTACAATGAGCAGTTCTTC. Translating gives CAISTYYNEQFF.

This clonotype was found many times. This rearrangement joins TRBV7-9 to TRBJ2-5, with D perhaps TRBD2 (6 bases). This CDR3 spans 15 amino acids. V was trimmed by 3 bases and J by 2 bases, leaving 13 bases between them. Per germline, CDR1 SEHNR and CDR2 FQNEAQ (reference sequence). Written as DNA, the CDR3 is TGTGCCAGCAGCTTGCGTGCAGGGAGGCAAGAGACCCAGTACTTC. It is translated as CASSLRAGRQETQYF.

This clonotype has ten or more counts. CDR3 sequence: CASSLGTQFEAFF. The CDR3, as DNA: TGTGCCAGCAGCTTAGGGACCCAATTTGAAGCTTTCTTT. The chain carries TRBV7-9 and TRBJ1-1; D unresolved. The CDR3 consists of 13 residues. CDR1 is SEHNR, CDR2 FQNEAQ, per germline (reference sequence). V was shortened by 1 base and J by 7 bases, with 10 bases between the two germline ends.

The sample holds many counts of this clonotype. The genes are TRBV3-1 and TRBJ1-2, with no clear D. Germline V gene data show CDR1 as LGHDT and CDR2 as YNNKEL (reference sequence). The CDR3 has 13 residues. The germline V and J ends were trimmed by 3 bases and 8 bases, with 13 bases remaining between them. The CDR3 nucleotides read TGTGCCAGCAGCCACGTTCCCGGGGTCGGCTACACCTTC. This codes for CASSHVPGVGYTF.

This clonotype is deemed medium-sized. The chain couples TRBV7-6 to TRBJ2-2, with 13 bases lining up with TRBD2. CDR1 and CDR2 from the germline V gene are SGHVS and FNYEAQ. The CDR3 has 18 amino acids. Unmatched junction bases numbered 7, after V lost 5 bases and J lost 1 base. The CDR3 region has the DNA TGTGCCAGCAGCCAAAGGCGGACTAGCGGGGGGAACACCGGGGAGCTGTTTTTT. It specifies CASSQRRTSGGNTGELFF.

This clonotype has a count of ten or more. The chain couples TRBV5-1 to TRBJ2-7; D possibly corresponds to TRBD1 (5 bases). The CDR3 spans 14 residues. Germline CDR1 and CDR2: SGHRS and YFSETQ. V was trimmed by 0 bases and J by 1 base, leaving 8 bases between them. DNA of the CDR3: TGCGCCAGCAGCTTGGACAGGACATCCTACGAGCAGTACTTC. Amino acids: CASSLDRTSYEQYF.